The 8 T cell receptor beta chains given below trace back to one sample, sequenced in a study of blood T cells in healthy people across ages. Using a J-beta primer mix together with a sample-barcoded 5' primer, a second PCR was run for 7 to 11 cycles. One entry per CDR3 protein results from TCRdb running MiXCR on the 5' RACE reads. The table has 650,000 to 900,000 distinct CDR3 sequences, less than 80% seen once; the top ten hold roughly 25%. The material sequenced was blood. These receptors originate from a man aged 30 to 45 in good health.

In its sample, this clonotype was seen a few times. The V call is TRBV29-1, the J call TRBJ2-3; TRBD2 aligns across 15 bases. The germline CDR1 and CDR2 sequences are SQVTM and ANQGSEA. This CDR3 has 17 residues. Trimming took 4 bases from V and 4 from J; bases not matched to a gene: 9. The CDR3 sequence: CSVAVPGLAGGADTQYF. The CDR3 coding sequence is TGCAGCGTTGCGGTACCGGGACTAGCGGGGGGAGCAGATACGCAGTATTTT.

V usage is TRBV15 and J usage is TRBJ2-5; weak D call: TRBD1 (6 bases). The germline gives CDR1 LNHNV, CDR2 YYDKDF (reference sequence). V was clipped by 1 base and J by 4 bases, with 10 bases between them. The CDR3 is 14 amino acids. The CDR3 region has the DNA TGTGCCACCAGCAGAGTAGGCAGGGGAGAGACCCAGTACTTC. It encodes CATSRVGRGETQYF. Looking up the rest from reference TRBV15 and TRBJ2-5 gives the full variable domain: DAMVIQNPRYQVTQFGKPVTLSCSQTLNHNVMYWYQQKSSQAPKLLFHYYDKDFNNEADTPDNFQSRRPNTSFCFLDIRSPGLGDTAMYLCATSRVGRGETQYFGPGTRLLVL.

The genes are TRBV20-1 and TRBJ2-1, with D maybe TRBD1 (6 bases). Germline V gene sequence: CDR1 DFQATT, CDR2 SNEGSKA (reference sequence). The CDR3 totals 14 residues. With 6 bases removed from V and 0 bases from J, the gap between germline ends came to 12 bases. CDR3 sequence: CSALGGSSYNEQFF. The DNA of the CDR3 is TGCAGTGCGCTAGGGGGTTCCTCCTACAATGAGCAGTTCTTC.

The gene calls are TRBV7-6 and TRBJ1-6, with D perhaps matching TRBD1 (5 bases). This CDR3 comprises 14 residues. Germline assignment: CDR1 SGHVS and CDR2 FNYEAQ. V lost 6 bases and J 3 bases, leaving 9 bases between the germline ends. The CDR3, as DNA: TGTGCCAGCAGGGGGCTCGGCTATAATTCACCCCTCCACTTT. Amino acid sequence: CASRGLGYNSPLHF.

The chain has TRBV5-1 and TRBJ1-4; unclear D gene. The CDR3 contains 14 residues. Germline-derived CDR1 and CDR2 are SGHRS and YFSETQ. Trimming left V 3 bases short and J 6 bases short, with 12 bases between. In DNA form, the CDR3 reads TGCGCCAGCAGCTCCCGAGCTGAGGATGAAAAACTGTTTTTT. It encodes CASSSRAEDEKLFF. Full variable domain (missing parts from reference TRBV5-1 and TRBJ1-4): KAGVTQTPRYLIKTRGQQVTLSCSPISGHRSVSWYQQTPGQGLQFLFEYFSETQRNKGNFPGRFSGRQFSNSRSEMNVSTLELGDSALYLCASSSRAEDEKLFFGSGTQLSVL.

This clonotype showed up just a few times. The chain joins TRBV28 to TRBJ2-7; perhaps D is TRBD1 or TRBD2 (5 bases each). The V gene lost 2 bases and the J gene lost 4 bases, with 24 bases spanning the gap. This CDR3 has 18 amino acids. The V gene's germline CDR1 is MDHEN and CDR2 SYDVKM. This chain's CDR3 is CASSLPGEQAIPRYEQYF. In DNA, the CDR3 is TGTGCCAGCAGTTTACCCGGGGAACAGGCGATCCCAAGATACGAGCAGTACTTC.

The genes are TRBV5-1 and TRBJ2-3, with 13 bases that match TRBD2. CDR1 is SGHRS and CDR2 is YFSETQ in the germline V gene. V lost 0 bases to trimming and J lost 5 bases; unmatched junction nucleotides: 6. This CDR3 comprises 17 residues. DNA for the CDR3: TGCGCCAGCAGCTTGGCAGGACTAGCGGGAGTTTTAGATACGCAGTATTTT. Its protein product is CASSLAGLAGVLDTQYF.

This rearrangement joins TRBV4-2 to TRBJ1-2; tentatively, D is TRBD1 (5 bases). CDR3 length: 16 amino acids. Trimming took 7 bases from V and 4 from J, leaving 22 bases between them. The V gene's germline CDR1 is LGHNA and CDR2 YNFKEQ. CDR3 sequence reads: CASTLFQDSDSYGYTF. The CDR3 DNA follows: TGTGCCAGCACCCTTTTCCAAGACAGCGATAGCTATGGCTACACCTTC.